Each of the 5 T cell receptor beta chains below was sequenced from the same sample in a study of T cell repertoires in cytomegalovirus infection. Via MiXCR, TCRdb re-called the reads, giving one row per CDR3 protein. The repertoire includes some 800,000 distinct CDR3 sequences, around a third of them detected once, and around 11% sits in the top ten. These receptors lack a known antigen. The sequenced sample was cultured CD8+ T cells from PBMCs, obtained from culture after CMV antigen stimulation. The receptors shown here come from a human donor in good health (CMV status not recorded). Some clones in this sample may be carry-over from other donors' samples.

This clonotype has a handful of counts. CDR3 nucleotide sequence: TGTGCCAGCAGCTCCGGGTTTGCCAAAAACATTCAGTACTTC. Translation gives CASSSGFAKNIQYF. This chain joins TRBV6-1 and TRBJ2-4, with unresolved D. This CDR3 region has 14 residues. Between the trimmed V and J ends, which lost 6 bases and 1 base, there was a span of 10 bases. Germline V gene sequence: CDR1 MNHNS, CDR2 SASEGT.

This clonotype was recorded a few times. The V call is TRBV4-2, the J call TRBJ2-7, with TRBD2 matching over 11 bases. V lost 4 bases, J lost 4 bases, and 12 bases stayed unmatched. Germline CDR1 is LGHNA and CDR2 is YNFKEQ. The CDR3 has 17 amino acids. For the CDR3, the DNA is TGTGCCAGCAGCCCTTCTGGGACTAGCGGAACCATGTACGAGCAGTACTTC. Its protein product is CASSPSGTSGTMYEQYF.

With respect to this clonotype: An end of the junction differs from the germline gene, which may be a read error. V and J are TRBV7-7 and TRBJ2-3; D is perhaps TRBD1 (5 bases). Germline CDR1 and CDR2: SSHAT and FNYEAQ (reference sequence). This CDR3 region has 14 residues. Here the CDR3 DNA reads TGTGCTAGCAGCACGGACATAAGCACAGATACGCAGTATTTT. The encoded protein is CASSTDISTDTQYF.

Here the CDR3 DNA reads TGTGCCAGCAGGAGTCAGGGGGACTCCTACAATGAGCAGTTCTTC. It codes for CASRSQGDSYNEQFF. This chain joins TRBV7-9 and TRBJ2-1; 7 nucleotides line up with TRBD1. CDR1 SEHNR and CDR2 FQNEAQ come from the germline V gene (reference sequence). J was trimmed by 0 bases and V by 6 bases; bases with no gene match: 5. The CDR3 is 15 residues long.

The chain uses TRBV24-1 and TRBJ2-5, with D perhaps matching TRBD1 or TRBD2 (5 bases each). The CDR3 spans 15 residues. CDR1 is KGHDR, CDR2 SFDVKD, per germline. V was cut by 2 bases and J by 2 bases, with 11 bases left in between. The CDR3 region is CATSDSRDLQETQYF. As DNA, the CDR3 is TGTGCCACCAGTGATTCGAGGGACCTACAAGAGACCCAGTACTTC.